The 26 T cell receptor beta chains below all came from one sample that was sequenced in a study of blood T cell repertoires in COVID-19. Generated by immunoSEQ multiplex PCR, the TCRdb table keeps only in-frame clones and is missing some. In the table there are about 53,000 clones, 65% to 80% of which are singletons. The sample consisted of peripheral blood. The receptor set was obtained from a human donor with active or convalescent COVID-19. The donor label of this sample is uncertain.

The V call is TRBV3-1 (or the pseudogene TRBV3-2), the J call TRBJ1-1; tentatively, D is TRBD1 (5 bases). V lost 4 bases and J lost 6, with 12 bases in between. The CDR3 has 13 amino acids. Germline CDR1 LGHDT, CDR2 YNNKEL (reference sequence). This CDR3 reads CASSRRGGAEAFF. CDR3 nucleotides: TGTGCCAGCAGCCGTCGGGGGGGGGCTGAAGCTTTCTTT.

Here the CDR3 reads CASSRLTGQTYEQYF. CDR3 nucleotides: TGTGCCAGCAGCCGACTGACCGGACAAACCTACGAGCAGTACTTC. This chain joins TRBV14 and TRBJ2-7; D may be TRBD1 (5 bases). The CDR3 is made up of 15 amino acids. Trimming stripped 4 bases from V and 2 bases from J, with 15 bases between. Germline V gives CDR1 SGHDN, CDR2 FVKESK.

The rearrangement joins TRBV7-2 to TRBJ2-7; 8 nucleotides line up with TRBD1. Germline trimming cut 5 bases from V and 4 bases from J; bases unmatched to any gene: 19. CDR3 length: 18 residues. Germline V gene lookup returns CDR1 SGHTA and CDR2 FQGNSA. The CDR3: CASSLDRFGTGFPYEQYF. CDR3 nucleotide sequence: TGTGCCAGCAGCCTAGATAGGTTCGGGACAGGCTTTCCTTACGAGCAGTACTTC.

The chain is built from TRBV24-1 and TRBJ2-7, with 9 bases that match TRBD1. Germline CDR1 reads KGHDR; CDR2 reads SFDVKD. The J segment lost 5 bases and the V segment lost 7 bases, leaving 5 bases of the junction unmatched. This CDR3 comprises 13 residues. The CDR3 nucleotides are TGTGCCACCAGCTGGACAGGGGAAGACGAGCAGTACTTC. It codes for CATSWTGEDEQYF.

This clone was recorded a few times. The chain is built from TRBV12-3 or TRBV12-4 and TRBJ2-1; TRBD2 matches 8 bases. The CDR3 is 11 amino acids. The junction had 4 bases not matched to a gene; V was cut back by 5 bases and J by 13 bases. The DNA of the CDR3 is TGTGCCAGCAGTCTCGGACTAGCCCAGTTCTTC. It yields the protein CASSLGLAQFF.

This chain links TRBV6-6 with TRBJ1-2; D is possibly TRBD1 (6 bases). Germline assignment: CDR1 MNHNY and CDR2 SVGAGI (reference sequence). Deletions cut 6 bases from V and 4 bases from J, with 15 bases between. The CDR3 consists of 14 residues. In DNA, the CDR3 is TGTGCCAGCAGCCCGCTACAGGGAAGCTATGGCTACACCTTC. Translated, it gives CASSPLQGSYGYTF.

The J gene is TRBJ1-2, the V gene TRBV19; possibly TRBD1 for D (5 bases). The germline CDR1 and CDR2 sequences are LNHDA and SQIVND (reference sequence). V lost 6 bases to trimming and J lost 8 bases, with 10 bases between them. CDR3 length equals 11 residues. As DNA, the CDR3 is TGTGCCAGTAGCCATAAGGGGGGCTACACCTTC. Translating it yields CASSHKGGYTF.

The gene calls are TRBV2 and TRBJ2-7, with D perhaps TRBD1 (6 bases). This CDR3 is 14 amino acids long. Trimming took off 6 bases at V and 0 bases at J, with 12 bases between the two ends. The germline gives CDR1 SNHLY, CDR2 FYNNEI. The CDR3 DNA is TGTGCCAGCAGGAATCAGGGGAGCTCCTACGAGCAGTACTTC. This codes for CASRNQGSSYEQYF.

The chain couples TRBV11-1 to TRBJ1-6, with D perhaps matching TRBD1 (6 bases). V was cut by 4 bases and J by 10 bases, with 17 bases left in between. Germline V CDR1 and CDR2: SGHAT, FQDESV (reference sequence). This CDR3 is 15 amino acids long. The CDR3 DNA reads TGTGCCAGCAGCTCCTTCTCGGGGGGCGAATCACCCCTCCACTTT. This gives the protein CASSSFSGGESPLHF. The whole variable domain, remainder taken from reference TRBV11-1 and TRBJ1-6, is EAEVAQSPRYKITEKSQAVAFWCDPISGHATLYWYRQILGQGPELLVQFQDESVVDDSQLPKDRFSAERLKGVDSTLKIQPAELGDSAMYLCASSSFSGGESPLHFGNGTRLTVT.

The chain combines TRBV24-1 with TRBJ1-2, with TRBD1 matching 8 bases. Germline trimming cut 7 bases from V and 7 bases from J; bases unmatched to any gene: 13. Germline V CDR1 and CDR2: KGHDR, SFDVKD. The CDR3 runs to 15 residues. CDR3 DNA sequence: TGTGCCACCAGCGGGCGTGGACAGGGTAATCCTGGCTACACCTTC. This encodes CATSGRGQGNPGYTF.

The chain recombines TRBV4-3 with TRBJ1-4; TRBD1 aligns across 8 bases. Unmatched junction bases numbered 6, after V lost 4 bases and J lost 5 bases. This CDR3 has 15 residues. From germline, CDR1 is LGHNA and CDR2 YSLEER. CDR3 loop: CASSRGRGLNEKLFF. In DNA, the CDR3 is TGCGCCAGCAGCCGAGGCAGGGGGCTGAATGAAAAACTGTTTTTT.

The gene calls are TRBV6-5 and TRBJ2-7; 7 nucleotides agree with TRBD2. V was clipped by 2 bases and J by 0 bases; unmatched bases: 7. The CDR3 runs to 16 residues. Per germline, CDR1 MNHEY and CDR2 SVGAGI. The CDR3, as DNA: TGTGCCAGCAGTTACGTTCGGGCTAGCGGCTCCTACGAGCAGTACTTC. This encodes CASSYVRASGSYEQYF.

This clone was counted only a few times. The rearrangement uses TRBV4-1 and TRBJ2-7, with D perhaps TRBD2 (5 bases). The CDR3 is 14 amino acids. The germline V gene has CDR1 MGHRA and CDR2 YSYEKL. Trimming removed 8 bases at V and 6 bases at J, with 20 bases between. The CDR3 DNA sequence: TGCGCCAGCTCAACGGGAATCGCTAGTCTCGAGCAGTACTTC. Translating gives CASSTGIASLEQYF.

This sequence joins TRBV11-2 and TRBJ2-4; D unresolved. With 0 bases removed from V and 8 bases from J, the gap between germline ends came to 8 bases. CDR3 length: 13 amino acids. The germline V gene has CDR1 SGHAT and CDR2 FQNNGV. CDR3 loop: CASSLDKDYIQYF. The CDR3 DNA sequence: TGTGCCAGCAGCTTAGACAAAGACTACATTCAGTACTTC.

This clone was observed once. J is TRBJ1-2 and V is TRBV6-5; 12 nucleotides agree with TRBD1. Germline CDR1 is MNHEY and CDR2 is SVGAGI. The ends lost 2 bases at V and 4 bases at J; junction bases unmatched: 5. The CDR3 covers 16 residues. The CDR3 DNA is TGTGCCAGCAGTTACCGGGACAGGGGGCCTGTCTATGGCTACACCTTC. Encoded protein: CASSYRDRGPVYGYTF.

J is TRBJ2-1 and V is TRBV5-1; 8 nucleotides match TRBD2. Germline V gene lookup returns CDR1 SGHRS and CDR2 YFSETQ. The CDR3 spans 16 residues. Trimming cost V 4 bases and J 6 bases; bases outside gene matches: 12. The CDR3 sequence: CASSRSAGVTFNEQFF. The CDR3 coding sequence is TGCGCCAGCAGCCGTTCAGCGGGAGTCACTTTCAATGAGCAGTTCTTC.

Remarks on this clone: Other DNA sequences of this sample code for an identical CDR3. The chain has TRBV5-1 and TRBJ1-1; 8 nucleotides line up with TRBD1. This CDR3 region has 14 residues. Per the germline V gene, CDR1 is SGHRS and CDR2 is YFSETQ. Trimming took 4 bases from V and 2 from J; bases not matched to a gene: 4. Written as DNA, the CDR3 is TGCGCCAGCAGCCCTGGGACAGGCAACACTGAAGCTTTCTTT. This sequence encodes CASSPGTGNTEAFF.

The CDR3 is CASSQDLYAANYGYTF. CDR3 DNA: TGCGCCAGCAGCCAAGATCTTTACGCGGCTAACTATGGCTACACCTTC. J is TRBJ1-2 and V is TRBV4-1; D is unresolved. The germline V and J ends were trimmed by 0 bases and 0 bases, with 11 bases remaining between them. The CDR3 extends over 16 amino acids. The germline CDR1 and CDR2 sequences are MGHRA and YSYEKL.

DNA for the CDR3: TGTGCCAGCGGAGGGACTAGCGTCTACGAGCAGTACTTC. Translation: CASGGTSVYEQYF. V is TRBV7-9 and J is TRBJ2-7; 10 bases align to TRBD2. J lost 3 bases, V lost 8 bases, and 4 bases had no gene match. The CDR3 covers 13 residues. Germline V gene lookup returns CDR1 SEHNR and CDR2 FQNEAQ (reference sequence).

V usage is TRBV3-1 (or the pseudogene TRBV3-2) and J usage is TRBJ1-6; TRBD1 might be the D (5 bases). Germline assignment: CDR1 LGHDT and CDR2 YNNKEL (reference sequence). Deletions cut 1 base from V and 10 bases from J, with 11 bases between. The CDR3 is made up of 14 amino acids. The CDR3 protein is CASSQGFRESPLHF. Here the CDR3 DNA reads TGTGCCAGCAGCCAAGGGTTCAGGGAATCACCCCTCCACTTT.

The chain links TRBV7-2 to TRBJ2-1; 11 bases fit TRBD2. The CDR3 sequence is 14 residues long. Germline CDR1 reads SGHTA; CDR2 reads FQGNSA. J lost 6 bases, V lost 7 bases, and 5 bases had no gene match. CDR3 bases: TGTGCCAGCAAATCTAGCGGGAGGACCAATGAGCAGTTCTTC. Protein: CASKSSGRTNEQFF.

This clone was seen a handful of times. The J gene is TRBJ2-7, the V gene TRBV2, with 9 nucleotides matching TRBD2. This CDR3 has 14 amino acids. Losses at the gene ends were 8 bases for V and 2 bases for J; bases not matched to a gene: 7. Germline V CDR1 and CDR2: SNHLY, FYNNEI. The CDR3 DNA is TGTGCCAGCGGTAGGGCTAGCGGGACCTACGAGCAGTACTTC. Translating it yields CASGRASGTYEQYF.

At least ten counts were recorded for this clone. For the CDR3, the DNA is TGTGCCAGCAGTTTGGTCAGTACGAACACCGGGGAGCTGTTTTTT. It codes for CASSLVSTNTGELFF. The rearrangement links TRBV27 to TRBJ2-2; D is unresolved. This CDR3 has 15 amino acids. Germline-derived CDR1 and CDR2 are MNHEY and SMNVEV (reference sequence). The V end lost 3 bases, the J end lost 0 bases, and 8 bases lay between the germline ends.

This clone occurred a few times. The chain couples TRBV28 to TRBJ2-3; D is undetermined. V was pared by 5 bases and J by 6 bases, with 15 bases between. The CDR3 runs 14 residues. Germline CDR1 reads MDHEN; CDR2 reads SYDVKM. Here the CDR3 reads CASSPGSSLDTQYF. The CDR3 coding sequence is TGTGCCAGCAGTCCCGGGTCGTCTCTGGATACGCAGTATTTT.

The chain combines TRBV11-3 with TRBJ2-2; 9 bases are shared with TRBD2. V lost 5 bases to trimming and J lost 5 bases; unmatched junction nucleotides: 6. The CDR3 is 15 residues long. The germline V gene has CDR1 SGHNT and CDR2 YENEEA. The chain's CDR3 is CASSLLSGRTGELFF. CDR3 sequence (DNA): TGTGCCAGCAGCCTACTTAGCGGGAGAACCGGGGAGCTGTTTTTT.

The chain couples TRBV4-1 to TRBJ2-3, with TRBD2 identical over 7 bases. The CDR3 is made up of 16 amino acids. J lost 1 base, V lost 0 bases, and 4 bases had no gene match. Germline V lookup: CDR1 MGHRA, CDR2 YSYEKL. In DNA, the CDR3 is TGCGCCAGCAGCCAAGAGGCAAGCGGGGGCACAGATACGCAGTATTTT. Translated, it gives CASSQEASGGTDTQYF.